The present T cell receptor beta chain was sequenced within a study of cytomegalovirus exposure and HLA in healthy donors. Study results and limitations: It was reported that the classifier diagnosed cytomegalovirus status with high specificity and sensitivity in both the original and validation cohorts.

PCR primers comprised 60 Vbeta and 13 Jbeta primers. Method: immunoSEQ multiplex PCR; TCRdb's copy keeps in-frame clones and lacks some. The sample yields under 200,000 clones, roughly 84% seen once. Healthy bone marrow donors formed the donor group. Concerning this clone itself: Antigen specificity is unknown.

Per the germline V gene, CDR1 is ENHRY and CDR2 is SYGVKD. The CDR3 extends over 13 amino acids. The V gene lost 8 bases and the J gene lost 2 bases, with 10 bases spanning the gap. The J gene is TRBJ1-5, the V gene TRBV10-3; D is perhaps TRBD1 (5 bases). The sequencing sample was made of PBMCs. This clonotype originated in a boy aged 2-15 years in good health and CMV-seronegative. CDR3 amino acids: CAIDRVRNQPQHF. The CDR3 nucleotides read TGTGCCATCGACAGAGTCCGCAATCAGCCCCAGCATTTT.